The clone carrying this T cell receptor beta chain showed up just a few times. Its antigen remains unidentified. This specimen belongs to a study of T cell repertoires in cytomegalovirus infection. Study-level background: Researchers turned to recently identified HLA-C-restricted CMV epitopes as well as well-studied HLA-B-restricted ones. Matching HLA type, along with CMV infection, was indicated by public TCR beta signatures.

Study-level results: The response measured ex vivo was dominated by TCR beta clonotypes (HLA-C-restricted and CMV-specific).

The CDR3 loop spans 14 amino acids. The germline V gene has CDR1 SEHNR and CDR2 FQNEAQ (reference sequence). With 5 bases removed from V and 1 base from J, the gap between germline ends came to 11 bases. TCRdb processed the reads anew with MiXCR; each CDR3 protein has one entry. The data hold fewer than 900,000 distinct CDR3 sequences, with roughly 29% observed a single time. The sequences come from cultured CD8+ T cells from PBMCs, collected from culture after CMV antigen stimulation. The receptor was isolated from a human donor in good health (CMV status not recorded). Some clones in this sample may be carry-over from other donors' samples. The V call is TRBV7-9, the J call TRBJ1-1; D uncertain. The CDR3: CASSATTENTEAFF. The CDR3 coding sequence is TGTGCCAGCAGCGCAACAACGGAGAACACTGAAGCTTTCTTT.